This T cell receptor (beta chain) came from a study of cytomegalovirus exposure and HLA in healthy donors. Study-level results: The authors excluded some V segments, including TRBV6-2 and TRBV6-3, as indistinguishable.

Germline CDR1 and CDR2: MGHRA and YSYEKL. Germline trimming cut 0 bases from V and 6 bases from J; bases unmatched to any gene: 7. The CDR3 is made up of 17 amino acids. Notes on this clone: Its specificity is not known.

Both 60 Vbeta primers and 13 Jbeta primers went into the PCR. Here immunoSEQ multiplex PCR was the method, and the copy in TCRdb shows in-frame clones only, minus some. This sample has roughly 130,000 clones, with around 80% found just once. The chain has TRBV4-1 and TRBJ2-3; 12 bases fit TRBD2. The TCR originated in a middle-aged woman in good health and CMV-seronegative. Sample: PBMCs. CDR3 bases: TGCGCCAGCAGCCAAGATCCCCTAGCGGGAGGGCTGGATACGCAGTATTTT. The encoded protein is CASSQDPLAGGLDTQYF.